The clone carrying this TCR beta chain has ten or more counts. This record comes from a study of T cells in Graves' hyperthyroidism and ophthalmopathy. On the study more broadly: The authors collected peripheral blood at initial diagnosis, before any treatment.

Germline loops: CDR1 KGHDR, CDR2 SFDVKD. V lost 4 bases and J lost 11; bases outside the gene matches: 15. The CDR3 loop spans 16 amino acids. Graves' hyperthyroidism without ophthalmopathy progression within 18 months was termed stable. Cells are PBMCs isolated from around 9.4 ml of fresh blood. RNA transcripts served as the template for amplifying TCR beta CDR3 regions. An initial round of RT-PCR targeting the TCR CDR3 relied on the HTBI primer set. In TCRdb, the multiplex PCR reads were re-called with MiXCR into one record per CDR3 protein. Here the sample spans more than 300,000 distinct CDR3 sequences, roughly 14% being singletons.

Input material: blood. The chain couples TRBV24-1 to TRBJ2-1; 8 positions agree with TRBD1. The TCR originated in a woman in her twenties or thirties with Graves' hyperthyroidism. The CDR3 DNA sequence: TGTGCCACCAGTGACCCTGGACAGGGCCACACCCAAAAGCAGTTCTTC. It yields the protein CATSDPGQGHTQKQFF.